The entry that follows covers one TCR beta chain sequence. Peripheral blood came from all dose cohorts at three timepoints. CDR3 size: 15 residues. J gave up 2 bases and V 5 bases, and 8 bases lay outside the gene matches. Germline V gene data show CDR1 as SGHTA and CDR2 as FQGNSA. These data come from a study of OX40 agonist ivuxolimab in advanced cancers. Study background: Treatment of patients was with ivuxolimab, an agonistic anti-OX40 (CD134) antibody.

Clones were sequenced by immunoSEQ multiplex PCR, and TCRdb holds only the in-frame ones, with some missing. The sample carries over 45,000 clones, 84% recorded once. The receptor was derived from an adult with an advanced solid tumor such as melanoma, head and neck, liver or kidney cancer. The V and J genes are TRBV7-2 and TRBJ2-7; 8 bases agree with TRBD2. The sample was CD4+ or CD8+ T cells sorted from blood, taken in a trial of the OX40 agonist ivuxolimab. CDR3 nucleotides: TGTGCCAGCAGCCCCAGGACTAGCTTAACCTACGAGCAGTACTTC. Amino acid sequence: CASSPRTSLTYEQYF.